Listed below are T cell receptor beta chains from one sample, sequenced in a study of shared clonotypes between healthy human individuals. Some clones are missing from TCRdb's copy, which holds only in-frame ones; the method was immunoSEQ multiplex PCR. The profile shows a few million clones, approximately 93% of them singletons. Sequencing input: naive CD4+ T cells from PBMCs. All receptors derive from a young man in good health. Some clones in this sample may be carry-over from other donors' samples. Each CDR3 is given with its conserved first and last residue. D genes are given only for firm matches. Size is omitted from some rows. Given values are once, few, many or a class for expanded clones.

j_gene	v_gene	d_gene	abundance	CDR3nt	CDR3aa
TRBJ1-4	TRBV28	-	-	TGTGCCAGCAGTTTAGATATGGGTAACCCTGAAAAACTGTTTTTT	CASSLDMGNPEKLFF
TRBJ2-3	TRBV5-1	TRBD1	-	TGCGCCAGCAGCGTGGGACAGGTCACAGATACGCAGTATTTT	CASSVGQVTDTQYF
TRBJ1-5	TRBV4-3	-	-	TGCGCCAGCAGCCAAGGGTCCAATCAGCCCCAGCATTTT	CASSQGSNQPQHF
TRBJ2-2	TRBV4-1	TRBD2	once	TGCGCCAGCAGCCAAGATTATACCCCTAGCGGGAGTTACTCCGGGGAGCTGTTTTTT	CASSQDYTPSGSYSGELFF
TRBJ2-1	TRBV28	TRBD2	-	TGTGCCAGCACCCGAAGAGGACTAGCGAGGGGGCACAATGAGCAGTTCTTC	CASTRRGLARGHNEQFF
TRBJ2-2	TRBV11-3	-	-	TGTGCCAGCAGCCGGACCGGGGAGCTGTTTTTT	CASSRTGELFF
TRBJ1-5	TRBV18	-	-	TGTGCCAGCTCACCATCCGGTAGCAATCAGCCCCAGCATTTT	CASSPSGSNQPQHF
TRBJ1-5	TRBV5-1	-	once	TGCGCCAGCAGTCAAAATGGAGGCAATAGCAATCAGCCCCAGCATTTT	CASSQNGGNSNQPQHF
TRBJ2-1	TRBV29-1	TRBD2	-	TGCAGCGTAAGCCGGGACTACAGTGAGCAGTTCTTC	CSVSRDYSEQFF
TRBJ2-2	TRBV28	TRBD1	-	TGTGCCAGCAGGCCCGCCGGGACAGGGAAGGCCGGGGAGCTGTTTTTT	CASRPAGTGKAGELFF
TRBJ2-2	TRBV5-1	-	-	TGCGCCAGCAGCGCCTCCCCGGGGTCGAACACCGGGGAGCTGTTTTTT	CASSASPGSNTGELFF
TRBJ1-5	TRBV27	TRBD1	-	TGTGCCAGCAGTTCGCGCGGGACAGCAATCAATCAGCCCCAGCATTTT	CASSSRGTAINQPQHF
TRBJ2-7	TRBV27	TRBD2	-	TGTGCCAGCAGTTTATCGGGACTAGCGGTCTACGAGCAGTACTTC	CASSLSGLAVYEQYF
TRBJ2-3	TRBV6-5	-	-	TGTGCCAGCAGACGAGGGCCTAGCACAGATACGCAGTATTTT	CASRRGPSTDTQYF
TRBJ2-4	TRBV5-1	-	-	TGCGCCAGCAGCTTGTATTCCCAGTTACTAGCCAAAAACATTCAGTACTTC	CASSLYSQLLAKNIQYF
TRBJ1-5	TRBV30	TRBD1	-	TGTGCCTGGAGTCTACAGGGGGCCTTTACATATAGCAATCAGCCCCAGCATTTT	CAWSLQGAFTYSNQPQHF
TRBJ2-1	TRBV5-1	-	-	TGCGCCAGCAGCTTGGGGACGGACAACAATGAGCAGTTCTTC	CASSLGTDNNEQFF
TRBJ2-3	TRBV29-1	-	-	TGCAGCGTTGCAGGATATCCGCAGTATTTT	CSVAGYPQYF
TRBJ2-7	TRBV10-3	-	-	TGTGCCATCGGATCGGGACTGGACTCCTACGAGCAGTACTTC	CAIGSGLDSYEQYF
TRBJ2-3	TRBV7-6	-	-	TGTGCCAGCAGCCCCGGACCGGATACGCAGTATTTT	CASSPGPDTQYF
TRBJ2-1	TRBV4-1	TRBD2	-	TGCGCCAGCAGCCAAGATGGACTAGCGGGAGGATCCGCCTACAATGAGCAGTTCTTC	CASSQDGLAGGSAYNEQFF
TRBJ1-4	TRBV5-1	-	-	TGCGCCAGCAGGACTGACAGTAATAATGAAAAACTGTTTTTT	CASRTDSNNEKLFF
TRBJ2-3	TRBV18	TRBD1	-	TGTGCCAGCTCACCAGACAGGGGCATCGCAGGTACGCAGTATTTT	CASSPDRGIAGTQYF
TRBJ2-7	TRBV5-1	-	-	TGCGCCAGCAGCATAGCCGTCAGCTCCTACGAGCAGTACTTC	CASSIAVSSYEQYF
TRBJ1-1	TRBV29-1	TRBD1	-	TGCAGCGCCGGGACAGGGAACACTGAAGCTTTCTTT	CSAGTGNTEAFF
TRBJ2-7	TRBV2	-	-	TGTGCCAGCGGGAGCGGCTCCTACGAGCAGTACTTC	CASGSGSYEQYF
TRBJ1-1	TRBV30	-	-	TGTGCCTGCAGGGGCGGGGGGGCCACTGAAGCTTTCTTT	CACRGGGATEAFF
TRBJ1-5	TRBV4-1	TRBD1	-	TGCGCCAGCAGCCAAGCGCCAGGGGGATCAAATCAGCCCCAGCATTTT	CASSQAPGGSNQPQHF
TRBJ1-2	TRBV28	-	-	TGTGCCACCTACGGCAGGGATTTCTATGGCTACACCTTC	CATYGRDFYGYTF
TRBJ2-3	TRBV29-1	TRBD2	-	TGCAGCGTCAAAGTAGCGGGAGGAACAGATACGCAGTATTTT	CSVKVAGGTDTQYF
TRBJ1-5	TRBV19	-	-	TGTGCCAGTAGTACCCTGGGCGGTCAGCCCCAGCATTTT	CASSTLGGQPQHF
TRBJ2-7	TRBV5-1	-	-	TGCGCCAGCAGTAGGGACCCCAGTTCCTACGAGCAGTACTTC	CASSRDPSSYEQYF
TRBJ1-3	TRBV14	-	-	TGTGCCAGCCGAGGGGTCGGCTCTGGAAACACCATATATTTT	CASRGVGSGNTIYF
TRBJ2-7	TRBV4-3	TRBD2	-	TGCGCCAGCAGCCAGAACCGGGACTATATACCCTACGAGCAGTACTTC	CASSQNRDYIPYEQYF
TRBJ2-1	TRBV7-2	TRBD2	-	TGTGCCAGCAGCGATAGCGGGACGCAGTTCTTC	CASSDSGTQFF